The T cell receptor (beta chain) under discussion was sequenced for a study of long-term antiretroviral therapy in people with HIV. Study background: The earliest samples came from an era when ART typically awaited falling CD4 counts. Regarding the study as a whole: Neither ART adherence, viral resistance nor therapy changes were documented.

Every participant gave one or more pre-ART and two or more post-ART PBMC samples. Run at survey level, the immunoSEQ assay was version v3.0. Generated by immunoSEQ multiplex PCR, the TCRdb table keeps only in-frame clones and is missing some. The top ten clones hold about a fifth of a sample with 9,000 to 13,000 clones, roughly 90% of them seen once. The germline gives CDR1 MNHNY, CDR2 SVGAGI (reference sequence). V gave up 2 bases and J gave up 1 base, with 8 bases separating them. The CDR3 spans 14 residues. As regards this clone: Its specificity is not known.

The sample was unsorted PBMCs, taken 0.2 years before starting antiretroviral therapy. The rearrangement links TRBV6-6 to TRBJ1-1; tentative D call: TRBD1 (5 bases). The clonotype comes from a middle-aged woman with HIV. The CDR3 protein is CASSYGGGNTEAFF. CDR3 DNA sequence: TGTGCCAGCAGTTACGGGGGGGGGAACACTGAAGCTTTCTTT.